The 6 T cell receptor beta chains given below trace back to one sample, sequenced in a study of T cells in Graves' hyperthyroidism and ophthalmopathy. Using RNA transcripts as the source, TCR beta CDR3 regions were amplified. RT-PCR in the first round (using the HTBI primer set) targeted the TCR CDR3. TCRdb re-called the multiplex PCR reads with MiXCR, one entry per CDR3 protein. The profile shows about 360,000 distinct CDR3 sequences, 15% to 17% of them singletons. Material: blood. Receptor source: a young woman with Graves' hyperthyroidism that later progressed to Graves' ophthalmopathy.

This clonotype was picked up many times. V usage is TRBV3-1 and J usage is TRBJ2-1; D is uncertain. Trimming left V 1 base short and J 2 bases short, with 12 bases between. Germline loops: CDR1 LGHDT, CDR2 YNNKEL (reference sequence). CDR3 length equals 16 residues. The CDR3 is CASSQASLNAYNEQFF. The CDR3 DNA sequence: TGTGCCAGCAGCCAAGCATCATTAAATGCCTACAATGAGCAGTTCTTC.

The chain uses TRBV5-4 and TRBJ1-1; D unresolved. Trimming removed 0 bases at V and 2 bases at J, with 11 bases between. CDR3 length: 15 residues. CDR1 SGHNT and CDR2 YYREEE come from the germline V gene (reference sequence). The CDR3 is CASSLGGGFNTEAFF. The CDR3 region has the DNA TGTGCCAGCAGCTTGGGGGGAGGATTTAACACTGAAGCTTTCTTT.

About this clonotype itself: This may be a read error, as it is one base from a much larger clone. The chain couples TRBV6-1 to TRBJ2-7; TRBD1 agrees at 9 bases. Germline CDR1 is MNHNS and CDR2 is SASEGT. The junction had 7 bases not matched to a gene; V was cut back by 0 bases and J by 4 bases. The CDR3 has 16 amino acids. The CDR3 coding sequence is TGTGCCAGCAGTGAAGCGCGGCCGGACAGGGGTTACGAGCAGTACTTC. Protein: CASSEARPDRGYEQYF.

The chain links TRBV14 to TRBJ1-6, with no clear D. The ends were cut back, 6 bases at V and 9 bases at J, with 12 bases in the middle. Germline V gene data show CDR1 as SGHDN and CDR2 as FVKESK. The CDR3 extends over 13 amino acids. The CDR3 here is CASSRRRGSPLHF. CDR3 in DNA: TGTGCCAGCAGTCGCAGGCGCGGTTCACCCCTCCACTTT.

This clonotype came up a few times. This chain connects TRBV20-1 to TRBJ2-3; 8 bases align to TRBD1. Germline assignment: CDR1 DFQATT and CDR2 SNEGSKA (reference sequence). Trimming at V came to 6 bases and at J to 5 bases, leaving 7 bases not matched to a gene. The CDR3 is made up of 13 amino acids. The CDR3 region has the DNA TGCAGTGCAAGGACAGGGAGTATAGATACGCAGTATTTT. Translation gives CSARTGSIDTQYF.

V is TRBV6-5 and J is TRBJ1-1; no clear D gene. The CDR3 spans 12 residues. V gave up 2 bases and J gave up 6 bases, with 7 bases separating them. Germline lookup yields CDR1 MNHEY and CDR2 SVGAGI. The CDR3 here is CASSYNRAEAFF. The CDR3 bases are TGTGCCAGCAGTTACAATCGGGCTGAAGCTTTCTTT.